The 7 T cell receptor beta chains listed next were all sequenced from one sample in a study of radiation and T cells in renal cell carcinoma. Time point indicated: blood 2 weeks post-SBRT. This sample's treatment: 15 Gy SBRT to primary tumor, nephrectomy 4 weeks later. Measured with immunoSEQ multiplex PCR; TCRdb has only the in-frame clones, and not every one. The table lists about 130,000 clones, about 88% of them singletons. Sequenced here: blood, sampled from a patient whose treatment included radiotherapy and nephrectomy. These receptor sequences come from a woman between 65 and 79 years old with renal cell carcinoma.

The CDR3 bases are TGTGCCAGCAGTTTACGGGCAGGGCTCCACGAGCAGTACTTC. Protein: CASSLRAGLHEQYF. The chain has TRBV28 and TRBJ2-7; possibly TRBD1 for D (5 bases). V lost 2 bases, J lost 5 bases, and 13 bases lay in between. The CDR3 extends over 14 amino acids. The germline CDR1 and CDR2 sequences are MDHEN and SYDVKM.

The chain combines TRBV9 with TRBJ2-2; TRBD1 aligns across 7 bases. CDR1 is SGDLS, CDR2 YYNGEE, per germline. J lost 3 bases, V lost 4 bases, and 3 bases had no gene match. CDR3 length: 14 amino acids. The CDR3 nucleotides read TGTGCCAGCAGCTCCGGGACAGACACCGGGGAGCTGTTTTTT. It yields the protein CASSSGTDTGELFF.

The rearrangement links TRBV6-1 to TRBJ1-1; D call uncertain. The CDR3 is 16 residues long. Germline V gives CDR1 MNHNS, CDR2 SASEGT. Trimming took 1 base from V and 3 from J, leaving 15 bases between them. CDR3 sequence reads: CASSEGGGWGYTEAFF. Here the CDR3 DNA reads TGTGCCAGCAGTGAAGGAGGAGGCTGGGGTTACACTGAAGCTTTCTTT.

This clone appeared a single time. Its ends do not fully match the called genes, so a read error is possible. The chain has TRBV7-8 and TRBJ2-7; D remains ambiguous. The CDR3 extends over 13 amino acids. Germline loops: CDR1 SGHVS, CDR2 FQNEAQ. The CDR3 spells CASSLVAPGEKYF. CDR3 nucleotides: TGTGCCAGCAGCTTGGTTGCTCCCGGCGAGAAGTACTTC.

The rearrangement uses TRBV6-5 and TRBJ1-3; D remains unclear. This CDR3 has 15 residues. In germline, CDR1 is MNHEY, CDR2 SVGAGI. Trimming took 0 bases from V and 4 from J, leaving 10 bases between them. In DNA form, the CDR3 reads TGTGCCAGCAGTTACTCTCCCGACCCCGGAAACACCATATATTTT. Its translation: CASSYSPDPGNTIYF.

The chain couples TRBV28 to TRBJ2-5; 7 nucleotides agree with TRBD1. Unmatched junction bases numbered 11, after V lost 6 bases and J lost 4 bases. The CDR3 spans 15 residues. Germline V CDR1 and CDR2: MDHEN, SYDVKM. The CDR3 loop is CASSHHRGRTETQYF. CDR3 nucleotides: TGTGCCAGCAGCCATCACAGGGGTCGGACAGAGACCCAGTACTTC.

The chain is built from TRBV5-1 and TRBJ2-1; D possibly corresponds to TRBD2 (8 bases). The CDR3 covers 15 residues. CDR1 is SGHRS and CDR2 is YFSETQ in the germline V gene. V was cut by 4 bases and J by 6 bases, with 17 bases left in between. The CDR3 nucleotides are TGCGCCAGCAGCCCGGGAGGGACAGAGCGCAATGAGCAGTTCTTC. This encodes CASSPGGTERNEQFF. The full variable domain, with the rest looked up from reference TRBV5-1 and TRBJ2-1, is KAGVTQTPRYLIKTRGQQVTLSCSPISGHRSVSWYQQTPGQGLQFLFEYFSETQRNKGNFPGRFSGRQFSNSRSEMNVSTLELGDSALYLCASSPGGTERNEQFFGPGTRLTVL.